These 14 T cell receptor beta chains were all obtained from the same sample, sequenced in a study of a mutant IDH1 vaccine in newly diagnosed glioma. Indicated time point: week 35, safety follow-up. Alongside topical imiquimod, each dose of vaccine comprised 300 ug of mutant IDH1 20-mer peptide. Repertoires were generated with immunoSEQ multiplex PCR, while TCRdb's copy carries only in-frame clones and drops some. The sample shows 60,000 or so clones, roughly 80% of them seen only once. These receptors lack a known antigen. Sequenced here: PBMCs, sampled from a glioma patient whose treatment included an IDH1 peptide vaccine. The receptors come from a man aged 25 to 40 with glioma.

This chain links TRBV7-6 with TRBJ2-2, with D hard to call. CDR3 length: 16 amino acids. Deletions cut 2 bases from V and 0 bases from J, with 10 bases between. Germline CDR1 and CDR2: SGHVS and FNYEAQ. In nucleotides, the CDR3 is TGTGCCAGCAGCTTATTAGGGAACGCGAACACCGGGGAGCTGTTTTTT. Residues: CASSLLGNANTGELFF.

The chain employs TRBV19 and TRBJ1-2, with 7 nucleotides matching TRBD1. This CDR3 comprises 16 residues. Germline CDR1 is LNHDA and CDR2 is SQIVND (reference sequence). The ends lost 0 bases at V and 5 bases at J; junction bases unmatched: 9. Written as DNA, the CDR3 is TGTGCCAGTAGTATAGAACTCCGGACAGGTGATTATGGCTACACCTTC. Translating gives CASSIELRTGDYGYTF.

This sequence joins TRBV10-1 and TRBJ2-1; the match to TRBD1 covers 7 bases. With 2 bases clipped from V and 7 bases from J, the junction kept 5 bases outside the gene matches. This CDR3 has 14 amino acids. Germline values: CDR1 WNHNN, CDR2 SYGVQD (reference sequence). The chain's CDR3 is CASSEDRVRNEQFF. CDR3 in DNA: TGCGCCAGCAGTGAGGACAGGGTCCGGAATGAGCAGTTCTTC.

The V gene is TRBV15, the J gene TRBJ2-4; TRBD2 might be the D (5 bases). Germline CDR1 LNHNV, CDR2 YYDKDF (reference sequence). CDR3 size: 14 residues. Deletions cut 4 bases from V and 5 bases from J, with 12 bases between. CDR3 nucleotide sequence: TGTGCCACCAGCACGGCCTCCGGGGAAAACATTCAGTACTTC. This translates into CATSTASGENIQYF.

The chain carries TRBV5-1 and TRBJ1-2; no firm D call. Germline V gene data show CDR1 as SGHRS and CDR2 as YFSETQ. The CDR3 consists of 14 residues. With 0 bases removed from V and 8 bases from J, the gap between germline ends came to 14 bases. The CDR3 sequence is CASSLAVWGDGYTF. In DNA form, the CDR3 reads TGCGCCAGCAGCTTGGCCGTTTGGGGAGACGGCTACACCTTC.

This chain connects TRBV5-4 to TRBJ2-7; TRBD1 agrees at 9 bases. J lost 3 bases, V lost 3 bases, and 4 bases had no gene match. Germline V gives CDR1 SGHNT, CDR2 YYREEE (reference sequence). The length of the CDR3 is 14 residues. The CDR3 DNA follows: TGTGCCAGCAGCTCGGGGGACAGGGTCTACGAGCAGTACTTC. Encoded protein: CASSSGDRVYEQYF.

This clone appeared a few times. The genes are TRBV6-5 and TRBJ1-4, with 7 bases that match TRBD1. The CDR3 extends over 15 amino acids. Unmatched junction bases numbered 5, after V lost 6 bases and J lost 1 base. Germline V gives CDR1 MNHEY, CDR2 SVGAGI. The CDR3 sequence: CASSLRGLTNEKLFF. In DNA form, the CDR3 reads TGTGCCAGCAGCCTCAGGGGGTTAACTAATGAAAAACTGTTTTTT.

The chain employs TRBV6-6 and TRBJ1-3, with no clear D. V lost 2 bases and J 3 bases, leaving 11 bases between the germline ends. This CDR3 has 15 residues. Looked up from germline, CDR1 is MNHNY and CDR2 is SVGAGI (reference sequence). In nucleotides, the CDR3 is TGTGCCAGCAGTTACACGGGTCTTGGTGGAAACACCATATATTTT. It is translated as CASSYTGLGGNTIYF.

The chain's CDR3 is CASSYSGQGNNEQFF. Written as DNA, the CDR3 is TGTGCCAGCAGTTACTCTGGACAGGGCAACAATGAGCAGTTCTTC. The V gene is TRBV6-5, the J gene TRBJ2-1; 8 bases fit TRBD1. Looked up from germline, CDR1 is MNHEY and CDR2 is SVGAGI. This CDR3 comprises 15 residues. J lost 5 bases, V lost 0 bases, and 3 bases had no gene match.

CDR3 bases: TGTGCCAGCGAGAGGGACAGTCCAAGGAACACCGGGGAGCTGTTTTTT. This sequence encodes CASERDSPRNTGELFF. V usage is TRBV2 and J usage is TRBJ2-2, with TRBD1 matching 7 bases. The CDR3 has 16 residues. CDR1 and CDR2 (germline): SNHLY, FYNNEI. Trimming cost V 8 bases and J 1 base; bases outside gene matches: 10.

This clone appeared a single time. The V gene is TRBV28, the J gene TRBJ1-3; 8 bases agree with TRBD1. CDR3 length equals 16 residues. Germline V gene data show CDR1 as MDHEN and CDR2 as SYDVKM. The J segment lost 0 bases and the V segment lost 6 bases, leaving 7 bases of the junction unmatched. The CDR3 here is CASSFTTGGSGNTIYF. CDR3 coding DNA: TGTGCCAGCAGCTTCACTACAGGGGGCTCTGGAAACACCATATATTTT.

The chain combines TRBV5-1 with TRBJ2-1; a weak D match, TRBD2 (6 bases). The CDR3 loop spans 13 amino acids. Trimming removed 7 bases from V and 5 bases from J, with 13 bases in between. Germline CDR1 SGHRS, CDR2 YFSETQ. CDR3 bases: TGCGCCAGCTTGAGCGGGCAGAACAATGAGCAGTTCTTC. This encodes CASLSGQNNEQFF.

The chain links TRBV19 to TRBJ2-5, with D possibly matching TRBD2 (6 bases). This CDR3 region has 16 residues. V lost 4 bases and J lost 3, with 18 bases in between. Germline assignment: CDR1 LNHDA and CDR2 SQIVND (reference sequence). Written as DNA, the CDR3 is TGTGCCAGTAGTACCCGAACGGGCGGGGTTAAAGAGACCCAGTACTTC. Translated: CASSTRTGGVKETQYF.

The chain has TRBV9 and TRBJ1-4, with 8 bases that match TRBD1. The V and J ends lost 3 bases and 7 bases, in that order; junction bases with no gene match: 8. This CDR3 region has 15 residues. Germline values: CDR1 SGDLS, CDR2 YYNGEE. Here the CDR3 reads CASSEPTGDGEKLFF. CDR3 in DNA: TGTGCCAGCAGCGAACCGACAGGGGATGGTGAAAAACTGTTTTTT.